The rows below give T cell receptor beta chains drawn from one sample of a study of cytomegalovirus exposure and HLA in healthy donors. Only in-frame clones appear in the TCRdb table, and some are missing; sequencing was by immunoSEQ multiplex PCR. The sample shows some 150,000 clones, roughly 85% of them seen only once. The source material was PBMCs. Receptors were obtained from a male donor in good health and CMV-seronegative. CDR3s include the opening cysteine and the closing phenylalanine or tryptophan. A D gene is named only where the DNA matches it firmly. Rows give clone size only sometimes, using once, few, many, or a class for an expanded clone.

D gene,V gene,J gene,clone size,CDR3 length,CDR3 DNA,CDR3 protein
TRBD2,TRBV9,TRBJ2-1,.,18,TGTGCCAGCAGCGTAGCTACCAGCGGGAGGCCGGGTTACAATGAGCAGTTCTTC,CASSVATSGRPGYNEQFF
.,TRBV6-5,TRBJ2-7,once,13,TGTGCCAGCAGGCCGGGACTTTCCTACGAGCAGTACTTC,CASRPGLSYEQYF
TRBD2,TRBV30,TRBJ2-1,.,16,TGTGCCTGGAGGGGGACTAGCGGGAGGGCCGGTAGGGAGCAGTTCTTC,CAWRGTSGRAGREQFF
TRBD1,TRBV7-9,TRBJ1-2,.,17,TGTGCCAGCAGCTTTGGGACAGGAGCCATGACGGGATATGGCTACACCTTC,CASSFGTGAMTGYGYTF
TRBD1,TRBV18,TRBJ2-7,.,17,TGTGCCAGCTCGCCACCAAGGGCCGGGACAGGGGGCGCCGAGCAGTACTTC,CASSPPRAGTGGAEQYF
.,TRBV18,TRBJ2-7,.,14,TGTGCCAGCTCCTACACCATCAGGGCTGACGAGCAGTACTTC,CASSYTIRADEQYF
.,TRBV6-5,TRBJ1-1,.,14,TGTGCCAGCAGTTACTCCGAGGGGAACACTGAAGCTTTCTTT,CASSYSEGNTEAFF
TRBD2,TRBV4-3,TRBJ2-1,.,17,TGCGCCAGCAGCCCCGCCCCGACTAGCGGAGCCTACAATGAGCAGTTCTTC,CASSPAPTSGAYNEQFF
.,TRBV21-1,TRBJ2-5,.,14,TGTGCCAGCAGCAAAACCGGGACAGGGGAGACCCAGTACTTC,CASSKTGTGETQYF
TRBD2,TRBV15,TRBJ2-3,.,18,TGTGCCACCAGCAGAGGGACGCGCGGCGGGGGGGCCGGAGATACGCAGTATTTT,CATSRGTRGGGAGDTQYF
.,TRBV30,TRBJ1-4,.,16,TGTGCCTGGAGTCCCCGCCGAGGGATCTTAAATGAAAAACTGTTTTTT,CAWSPRRGILNEKLFF
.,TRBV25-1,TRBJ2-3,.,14,TGTGCCAGCAGCCCCGGGGGACGTTTGGATACGCAGTATTTT,CASSPGGRLDTQYF
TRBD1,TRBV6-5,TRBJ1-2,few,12,TGTGCCAGCAGTGGGACAGGGTATGGCTACACCTTC,CASSGTGYGYTF
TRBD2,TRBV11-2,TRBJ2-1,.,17,TGTGCCAGCAGCTTAGGGACTAGCGGGAGGGCTTACAATGAGCAGTTCTTC,CASSLGTSGRAYNEQFF
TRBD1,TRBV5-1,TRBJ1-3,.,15,TGCGCCAGCAGCCCGGACGCAGGGGGCGTCAACACCATATATTTT,CASSPDAGGVNTIYF
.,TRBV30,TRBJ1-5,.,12,TGTGCCTGGAGTGAAGGCGGCCGGCCCCAGCATTTT,CAWSEGGRPQHF
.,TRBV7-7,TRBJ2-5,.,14,TGTGCCAGCAGCTTTTTGGGAGGGGGAGAGACCCAGTACTTC,CASSFLGGGETQYF
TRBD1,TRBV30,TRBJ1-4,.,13,TGTGCCTGGGGAGACAGGGCCGGGGAAAAACTGTTTTTT,CAWGDRAGEKLFF
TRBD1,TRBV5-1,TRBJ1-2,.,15,TGCGCCAGCAGCCCCGGACAGGGGGCTATTCATGGCTACACCTTC,CASSPGQGAIHGYTF
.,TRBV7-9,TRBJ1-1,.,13,TGTGCCAGCAGCTTCTCAGGGGACACTGAAGCTTTCTTT,CASSFSGDTEAFF
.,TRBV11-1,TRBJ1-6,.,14,TGTGCCAGCAGCGGAGCATTTGCCAATTCACCCCTCCACTTT,CASSGAFANSPLHF
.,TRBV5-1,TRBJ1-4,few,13,TGCGCCAGCATCTGGCAACCGCACGAAAAACTGTTTTTT,CASIWQPHEKLFF
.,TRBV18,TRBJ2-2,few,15,TGTGCCAGCGCCAGCATCGTACAACTAACAAGGGAGCTGTTTTTT,CASASIVQLTRELFF
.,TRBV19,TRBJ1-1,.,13,TGTGCCAGTAGCCCCCGGTGGAACACTGAAGCTTTCTTT,CASSPRWNTEAFF
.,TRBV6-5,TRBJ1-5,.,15,TGTGCCAGCATGACCTACAGGGATAGCAATCAGCCCCAGCATTTT,CASMTYRDSNQPQHF